Listed here are 30 T cell receptor beta chains from one sample, sequenced in a study of a mutant IDH1 vaccine in newly diagnosed glioma. Sequenced by immunoSEQ multiplex PCR; TCRdb stores in-frame clones only, minus some. The data hold about 66,000 clones, with less than 85% observed a single time. Time point: week 11, during vaccination. Each dose of the vaccine consisted of 300 ug of mutant IDH1 20-mer peptide, with topical imiquimod. Antigens of these TCRs are unknown. Sequencing used PBMCs, obtained from a glioma patient whose treatment included an IDH1 peptide vaccine. The receptors stem from a woman between 50 and 59 years old with glioma.

CDR3 region: CASSNTGWRSNQPQHF. CDR3 DNA: TGTGCCAGCAGCAACACAGGGTGGAGAAGCAATCAGCCCCAGCATTTT. This chain links TRBV21-1 with TRBJ1-5; the table's TRBD1 call for D was not verified on the DNA. TRBV21-1 is given as a pseudogene. The CDR3 has 16 residues.

The V gene is TRBV28, the J gene TRBJ1-3, with D possibly matching TRBD1 (5 bases). Trimming pared 4 bases from V and 10 bases from J, leaving 14 bases between. This CDR3 comprises 13 residues. The germline V gene has CDR1 MDHEN and CDR2 SYDVKM. The CDR3 protein is CASSYRTTKTIYF. The CDR3 DNA reads TGTGCCAGCAGTTATAGGACAACGAAGACCATATATTTT.

The CDR3 DNA follows: TGTGCCAGCAGTGAATGGACCGGGGAAGAGACCCAGTACTTC. Amino acid sequence: CASSEWTGEETQYF. This chain links TRBV6-1 with TRBJ2-5; maybe TRBD2 (5 bases). Between the trimmed V and J ends, which lost 2 bases and 3 bases, there was a span of 10 bases. Germline loops: CDR1 MNHNS, CDR2 SASEGT. The CDR3 is 14 amino acids.

This clone was recorded only once. The rearrangement links TRBV12-2 to TRBJ1-5. TRBV12-2 is described as a pseudogene. The CDR3 loop spans 16 amino acids. The CDR3 coding sequence is TGTGCAAGTCGCTCCTGGACGGCATATAGCAATCAGCCCCAGCATTTT. Its protein is CASRSWTAYSNQPQHF.

The CDR3 nucleotides are TGTGCCAGCAGTTTGCCTAGGACAGGGAGGAGTTCACCCCTCCACTTT. Protein: CASSLPRTGRSSPLHF. The chain is built from TRBV28 and TRBJ1-6; TRBD1 matches 8 bases. The V segment lost 3 bases and the J segment 9 bases; nucleotides outside the gene matches: 10. This CDR3 contains 16 residues. Germline V gives CDR1 MDHEN, CDR2 SYDVKM.

Only a few counts were recorded for this clone. This sequence joins TRBV19 and TRBJ1-1; D is uncertain. The CDR3 consists of 13 residues. Germline V lookup: CDR1 LNHDA, CDR2 SQIVND (reference sequence). Trimming took 8 bases from V and 1 from J, leaving 11 bases between them. CDR3 sequence: CASSWGGNTEAFF. CDR3 sequence (DNA): TGTGCCAGTTCTTGGGGAGGGAACACTGAAGCTTTCTTT.

The chain joins TRBV30 to TRBJ1-6; D is undetermined. The germline CDR1 and CDR2 sequences are GTSNPN and SVGIG (reference sequence). Trimming shortened V by 2 bases and J by 6 bases, and 8 bases separated the two germline ends. The CDR3 extends over 13 amino acids. For the CDR3, the DNA is TGTGCCTGGAGTCCCGGACGTAATTCACCCCTCCACTTT. It codes for CAWSPGRNSPLHF.

The chain employs TRBV6-1 and TRBJ1-2; 7 bases agree with TRBD1. Germline-derived CDR1 and CDR2 are MNHNS and SASEGT. This CDR3 region has 15 residues. Losses at the gene ends were 6 bases for V and 4 bases for J; bases not matched to a gene: 11. CDR3 bases: TGTGCCAGCAGCGACTTCGAGGGGGCAGCCTATGGCTACACCTTC. This gives the protein CASSDFEGAAYGYTF.

V is TRBV5-1 and J is TRBJ1-3, with 7 positions matching TRBD1. The CDR3 loop spans 19 amino acids. CDR1 and CDR2 from the germline V gene are SGHRS and YFSETQ. V was clipped by 5 bases and J by 2 bases; unmatched bases: 19. The CDR3 is CASSSSPGQSLSPGNTIYF. The CDR3 DNA reads TGCGCCAGCAGTTCATCGCCGGGACAGTCCTTGTCCCCTGGAAACACCATATATTTT. Looking up the rest from reference TRBV5-1 and TRBJ1-3 gives the full variable domain: KAGVTQTPRYLIKTRGQQVTLSCSPISGHRSVSWYQQTPGQGLQFLFEYFSETQRNKGNFPGRFSGRQFSNSRSEMNVSTLELGDSALYLCASSSSPGQSLSPGNTIYFGEGSWLTVV.

The chain combines TRBV2 with TRBJ2-3; D unresolved. The V gene lost 7 bases and the J gene lost 4 bases, with 9 bases spanning the gap. The CDR3 sequence is 12 residues long. Germline V gene sequence: CDR1 SNHLY, CDR2 FYNNEI. The CDR3 here is CASKAVSDTQYF. The CDR3 DNA reads TGTGCCAGCAAGGCAGTTTCAGATACGCAGTATTTT. Complete variable domain (other parts from reference TRBV2 and TRBJ2-3): EPEVTQTPSHQVTQMGQEVILRCVPISNHLYFYWYRQILGQKVEFLVSFYNNEISEKSEIFDDQFSVERPDGSNFTLKIRSTKLEDSAMYFCASKAVSDTQYFGPGTRLTVL.

The rearrangement joins TRBV9 to TRBJ2-5; D may be TRBD1 or TRBD2 (5 bases each). The CDR3 is 17 residues long. CDR1 and CDR2 (germline): SGDLS, YYNGEE. Trimming removed 0 bases at V and 3 bases at J, with 18 bases between. This chain's CDR3 is CASSVGFQAGTEETQYF. The DNA of the CDR3 is TGTGCCAGCAGCGTAGGATTTCAGGCAGGGACGGAAGAGACCCAGTACTTC.

The rearrangement uses TRBV6-1 and TRBJ1-6; D is possibly TRBD1 (5 bases). Deletions cut 1 base from V and 9 bases from J, with 13 bases between. Looked up from germline, CDR1 is MNHNS and CDR2 is SASEGT. The CDR3 loop spans 15 amino acids. For the CDR3, the DNA is TGTGCCAGCAGTGAAGTTGGGGGTCAGGCTTCACCCCTCCACTTT. This translates into CASSEVGGQASPLHF.

The CDR3 coding sequence is TGTGCCAGCAGTTCTTCAGCGAACACTGAAGCTTTCTTT. It translates to CASSSSANTEAFF. V usage is TRBV27 and J usage is TRBJ1-1; D is ambiguous. The V gene lost 4 bases and the J gene lost 1 base, with 7 bases spanning the gap. Germline CDR1 and CDR2: MNHEY and SMNVEV (reference sequence). The CDR3 spans 13 residues.

CDR3 loop: CASSLGVGPSSGYEQYF. CDR3 DNA: TGTGCCAGCAGTTTAGGAGTTGGACCTAGTAGCGGCTACGAGCAGTACTTC. The genes are TRBV27 and TRBJ2-7; D is possibly TRBD2 (6 bases). The germline gives CDR1 MNHEY, CDR2 SMNVEV (reference sequence). The V end was cut by 2 bases, the J end by 3 bases, with 20 bases between. The CDR3 is made up of 17 amino acids.

The chain has TRBV7-9 and TRBJ2-1, with TRBD2 identical over 10 bases. Germline lookup yields CDR1 SEHNR and CDR2 FQNEAQ (reference sequence). The junction had 12 bases not matched to a gene; V was cut back by 10 bases and J by 9 bases. The CDR3 covers 14 residues. CDR3 protein: CAIGGAGGPGEQFF. The DNA for the CDR3 is TGTGCCATAGGTGGAGCGGGGGGGCCGGGTGAGCAGTTCTTC.

The sample holds a few counts of this clone. The V gene is TRBV30, the J gene TRBJ1-1, with a weak D call TRBD1 (5 bases). Per the germline V gene, CDR1 is GTSNPN and CDR2 is SVGIG (reference sequence). The CDR3 loop spans 13 amino acids. V lost 3 bases to trimming and J lost 4 bases, with 12 bases between them. The CDR3 loop is CAWRGQGSTEAFF. CDR3 DNA sequence: TGTGCCTGGAGGGGGCAGGGAAGCACTGAAGCTTTCTTT.

This sequence joins TRBV4-1 and TRBJ1-2; D may be TRBD1 (5 bases). The length of the CDR3 is 16 residues. Germline V CDR1 and CDR2: MGHRA, YSYEKL. Trimming cost V 0 bases and J 2 bases, with 13 bases left between them. DNA for the CDR3: TGCGCCAGCAGCCAAGAAGGCCAGGGTATAAACTATGGCTACACCTTC. This translates into CASSQEGQGINYGYTF.

This chain links TRBV7-9 with TRBJ1-5; D is unclear. V dropped 2 bases and J dropped 0 bases, with 8 bases sitting between them. Germline V gene sequence: CDR1 SEHNR, CDR2 FQNEAQ (reference sequence). This CDR3 has 15 amino acids. CDR3 DNA sequence: TGTGCCAGCAGCTTAAGTAAAGATAGCAATCAGCCCCAGCATTTT. Residues: CASSLSKDSNQPQHF.

The rearrangement links TRBV4-3 to TRBJ1-2; D might be TRBD1 (5 bases). The V and J ends lost 3 bases and 4 bases respectively, with 15 bases between them. The CDR3 sequence is 15 residues long. The germline V gene encodes CDR1 LGHNA and CDR2 YSLEER. The CDR3 here is CASSHVGTGGYGYTF. CDR3 bases: TGCGCCAGCAGCCATGTCGGGACGGGAGGCTATGGCTACACCTTC.

The chain joins TRBV18 to TRBJ1-5, with a tentative D call TRBD1 (5 bases). V lost 2 bases to trimming and J lost 7 bases, with 9 bases between them. The length of the CDR3 is 13 residues. Germline CDR1 and CDR2: KGHSH and LQKENI. The CDR3 DNA reads TGTGCCAGCTCACCAAGAGGGGACCAGCCCCAGCATTTT. Its protein is CASSPRGDQPQHF.

The chain carries TRBV2 and TRBJ1-5; TRBD1 matches 8 bases. Germline V gene lookup returns CDR1 SNHLY and CDR2 FYNNEI. The V and J ends lost 4 bases and 7 bases, in that order; junction bases with no gene match: 6. CDR3 length equals 14 residues. CDR3 nucleotide sequence: TGTGCCAGCAGTGGCGGACAGGGCGGCCAGCCCCAGCATTTT. This encodes CASSGGQGGQPQHF.

This chain joins TRBV7-9 and TRBJ1-6; a weak D match, TRBD1 (5 bases). V shed 3 bases and J shed 9 bases, with 18 bases lying between them. Germline loops: CDR1 SEHNR, CDR2 FQNEAQ (reference sequence). CDR3 length: 16 amino acids. The CDR3 is CASSFPPDRDGSPLHF. Written as DNA, the CDR3 is TGTGCCAGCAGCTTCCCACCAGACAGAGACGGTTCACCCCTCCACTTT. The complete variable domain, with remaining parts taken from reference TRBV7-9 and TRBJ1-6, reads DTGVSQNPRHKITKRGQNVTFRCDPISEHNRLYWYRQTLGQGPEFLTYFQNEAQLEKSRLLSDRFSAERPKGSFSTLEIQRTEQGDSAMYLCASSFPPDRDGSPLHFGNGTRLTVT.

This chain connects TRBV5-6 to TRBJ1-2; 8 nucleotides align to TRBD1. Germline loops: CDR1 SGHDT, CDR2 YYEEEE. The junction had 7 bases not matched to a gene; V was cut back by 4 bases and J by 8 bases. The CDR3 runs to 13 residues. CDR3 sequence reads: CASSQGTGRGYTF. CDR3 DNA: TGTGCCAGCAGCCAAGGGACAGGAAGGGGCTACACCTTC.

The chain employs TRBV7-9 and TRBJ2-3; 16 positions agree with TRBD2. Germline V gene lookup returns CDR1 SEHNR and CDR2 FQNEAQ (reference sequence). This CDR3 has 17 amino acids. V shed 5 bases and J 6 bases; nucleotides not matched to a gene: 8. The CDR3 nucleotides are TGTGCCAGCAGCCCTCCGGGACTAGCGGGGGGGACGGATACGCAGTATTTT. As protein: CASSPPGLAGGTDTQYF.

The gene calls are TRBV11-2 and TRBJ2-3; D is tentatively TRBD1 or TRBD2 (5 bases each). The CDR3 has 16 residues. Trimming removed 5 bases from V and 1 base from J, with 16 bases in between. Germline V gives CDR1 SGHAT, CDR2 FQNNGV. The CDR3 is CASSQGVLLGTDTQYF. The CDR3, as DNA: TGTGCCAGCAGCCAGGGAGTTCTTTTGGGCACAGATACGCAGTATTTT.

The chain has TRBV6-1 and TRBJ2-7, with D perhaps being TRBD1 or TRBD2 (5 bases each). The germline V gene encodes CDR1 MNHNS and CDR2 SASEGT. Trimming cost V 8 bases and J 2 bases, with 16 bases left between them. The CDR3 covers 14 residues. The DNA of the CDR3 is TGTGCCAGCTATCTAGAGGGGATAACCTACGAGCAGTACTTC. Translation: CASYLEGITYEQYF.

J is TRBJ1-5 and V is TRBV18, with D possibly matching TRBD1 (5 bases). V was trimmed by 3 bases and J by 0 bases, leaving 15 bases between them. The germline V gene encodes CDR1 KGHSH and CDR2 LQKENI. The CDR3 length is 17 residues. CDR3 sequence reads: CASSPLALTASNQPQHF. CDR3 DNA: TGTGCCAGCTCACCCCTCGCGCTGACAGCTAGCAATCAGCCCCAGCATTTT.

Here the CDR3 DNA reads TGTGCCAGCAGCTTCGACCCTGGGGCAGGCTACGAGCAGTACTTC. This gives the protein CASSFDPGAGYEQYF. The genes are TRBV7-2 and TRBJ2-7; tentatively, D is TRBD1 (5 bases). With 3 bases removed from V and 3 bases from J, the gap between germline ends came to 15 bases. Looked up from germline, CDR1 is SGHTA and CDR2 is FQGNSA. This CDR3 has 15 residues.

This clone has only a few counts. The V and J genes are TRBV5-4 and TRBJ1-2; unclear D gene. Per the germline V gene, CDR1 is SGHNT and CDR2 is YYREEE (reference sequence). The CDR3 runs 14 residues. V shed 0 bases and J shed 0 bases, with 6 bases lying between them. CDR3 amino acids: CASSLAPTNYGYTF. The CDR3 region has the DNA TGTGCCAGCAGCTTGGCCCCGACTAACTATGGCTACACCTTC.

The rearrangement uses TRBV29-1 and TRBJ2-3, with D perhaps TRBD1 (6 bases). This CDR3 contains 12 residues. V lost 5 bases, J lost 5 bases, and 11 bases lay in between. CDR1 is SQVTM and CDR2 is ANQGSEA in the germline V gene. The CDR3 loop is CSVQGSVDTQYF. The CDR3 coding sequence is TGCAGCGTTCAGGGGTCCGTAGATACGCAGTATTTT.